The 31 T cell receptor beta chains presented below share a single source sample, sequenced in a study of T cell responses to AZD1222 COVID-19 vaccine. The data were produced by immunoSEQ multiplex PCR, yet TCRdb's version contains in-frame clones alone and is incomplete. The sample carries more than 95,000 clones, around nine tenths recorded once. This material consisted of peripheral blood, taken on day 0 of AZD1222 vaccination. These receptors originate from an adult in good health.

Worth noting for this clone: The conserved closing phenylalanine or tryptophan is absent in this CDR3, likely reflecting a read error. The CDR3: CAISESRGNYNSPLHL. In DNA form, the CDR3 reads TGTGCCATCAGTGAGAGCAGGGGGAACTATAATTCACCCCTCCACCTT. This chain connects TRBV10-3 to TRBJ1-6; 7 bases align to TRBD1. This CDR3 contains 16 residues. V shed 2 bases, J shed 3 bases, and the junction held 4 bases outside the gene matches. Germline assignment: CDR1 ENHRY and CDR2 SYGVKD.

This clone was seen a single time. This chain links TRBV7-3 with TRBJ2-7, with D possibly called TRBD1 or TRBD2 (5 bases each). The V end was cut by 6 bases, the J end by 0 bases, with 15 bases between. Germline CDR1 reads SGHTA; CDR2 reads FQGTGA. This CDR3 has 15 amino acids. The CDR3 here is CASSPSGGSSYEQYF. The CDR3 DNA sequence: TGTGCCAGCAGTCCGTCTGGGGGAAGCTCCTACGAGCAGTACTTC.

The genes are TRBV4-1 and TRBJ1-2; no clear D gene. The ends were cut back, 4 bases at V and 5 bases at J, with 11 bases in the middle. This CDR3 has 13 residues. CDR1 MGHRA and CDR2 YSYEKL come from the germline V gene. The CDR3 reads CASSPGSSYGYTF. In nucleotides, the CDR3 is TGCGCCAGCAGCCCCGGCTCTTCTTATGGCTACACCTTC.

V usage is TRBV12-3 or TRBV12-4 and J usage is TRBJ1-2, with D hard to call. Trimming stripped 7 bases from V and 3 bases from J, with 9 bases between. The CDR3 totals 12 residues. The DNA of the CDR3 is TGTGCCAGCACCTCAGGTGACTATGGCTACACCTTC. As protein: CASTSGDYGYTF.

The rearrangement links TRBV2 to TRBJ2-5, with 9 bases matching TRBD1. Per germline, CDR1 SNHLY and CDR2 FYNNEI. With 3 bases clipped from V and 4 bases from J, the junction kept 3 bases outside the gene matches. CDR3 size: 14 residues. The CDR3 here is CASSDRDRAETQYF. The DNA of the CDR3 is TGTGCCAGCAGTGACCGGGACAGGGCAGAGACCCAGTACTTC.

This sequence joins TRBV10-1 and TRBJ2-1; the D call may be TRBD1 or TRBD2 (5 bases each). Deletions cut 4 bases from V and 11 bases from J, with 15 bases between. This CDR3 is built from 13 residues. The germline gives CDR1 WNHNN, CDR2 SYGVQD (reference sequence). CDR3 in amino acids: CASSGGPRLKQFF. CDR3 coding DNA: TGCGCCAGCAGTGGGGGACCACGGTTAAAGCAGTTCTTC.

The genes are TRBV5-1 and TRBJ2-3, with D possibly TRBD2 on 6 matching bases. This CDR3 contains 16 residues. Germline CDR1 and CDR2: SGHRS and YFSETQ. The V gene lost 3 bases and the J gene lost 0 bases, with 14 bases spanning the gap. The CDR3 loop reads CASSSGGGTSTDTQYF. As DNA, the CDR3 is TGCGCCAGCAGCTCGGGTGGGGGGACTAGCACAGATACGCAGTATTTT.

As to this clone: In the same sample, other DNA sequences code for this CDR3. The J gene is TRBJ1-3, the V gene TRBV7-2; TRBD1 matches 7 bases. Trimming took 4 bases from V and 0 from J; bases not matched to a gene: 9. CDR1 SGHTA and CDR2 FQGNSA come from the germline V gene. CDR3 length: 17 amino acids. In DNA form, the CDR3 reads TGTGCCAGCAGCTGGAGGACAGGTGGAAACTCTGGAAACACCATATATTTT. It encodes CASSWRTGGNSGNTIYF.

The chain joins TRBV11-2 to TRBJ2-7, with D possibly being TRBD2 (7 bases). V lost 0 bases to trimming and J lost 6 bases, with 18 bases between them. CDR1 is SGHAT, CDR2 FQNNGV, per germline. This CDR3 is 16 amino acids long. CDR3 protein: CASSLDLRGARGEQYF. CDR3 DNA: TGTGCCAGCAGCTTAGATTTACGGGGGGCGAGGGGCGAGCAGTACTTC.

This chain uses TRBV5-1 with TRBJ1-1, with a tentative D call TRBD1 (5 bases). This CDR3 has 12 amino acids. CDR1 SGHRS and CDR2 YFSETQ come from the germline V gene. The germline V and J ends were trimmed by 5 bases and 4 bases, with 9 bases remaining between them. The CDR3 protein is CASRDRSTEAFF. DNA for the CDR3: TGCGCCAGCAGAGACAGAAGCACTGAAGCTTTCTTT.

V and J are TRBV5-1 and TRBJ1-1; D is possibly TRBD1 (5 bases). CDR3 length: 14 residues. Germline loops: CDR1 SGHRS, CDR2 YFSETQ. V was cut by 4 bases and J by 0 bases, with 10 bases left in between. Written as DNA, the CDR3 is TGCGCCAGCAGCCCAGGGACTGTGAACACTGAAGCTTTCTTT. Its protein is CASSPGTVNTEAFF.

This chain links TRBV6-1 with TRBJ1-1, with D possibly matching TRBD1 (5 bases). This CDR3 comprises 15 residues. The germline V gene encodes CDR1 MNHNS and CDR2 SASEGT. With 2 bases removed from V and 4 bases from J, the gap between germline ends came to 14 bases. CDR3 region: CASSEFGAHGTEAFF. In DNA, the CDR3 is TGTGCCAGCAGTGAATTTGGGGCCCACGGCACTGAAGCTTTCTTT.

The CDR3 sequence: CASSLISGRNHEQYF. The CDR3 region has the DNA TGTGCCAGCAGCTTAATTTCGGGCAGGAACCACGAGCAGTACTTC. This chain joins TRBV11-2 and TRBJ2-7; D is unresolved. This CDR3 comprises 15 residues. Germline assignment: CDR1 SGHAT and CDR2 FQNNGV. V lost 2 bases to trimming and J lost 5 bases, with 16 bases between them. The variable domain in full, completed from reference TRBV11-2 and TRBJ2-7, reads EAGVAQSPRYKIIEKRQSVAFWCNPISGHATLYWYQQILGQGPKLLIQFQNNGVVDDSQLPKDRFSAERLKGVDSTLKIQPAKLEDSAVYLCASSLISGRNHEQYFGPGTRLTVT.

The DNA of the CDR3 is TGTGCCAGCAGTCGCGGGGGAACCTACTCCTACGAGCAGTACTTC. The encoded protein is CASSRGGTYSYEQYF. This chain joins TRBV9 and TRBJ2-7; 7 nucleotides align to TRBD2. CDR1 is SGDLS and CDR2 is YYNGEE in the germline V gene. Unmatched junction bases numbered 8, after V lost 5 bases and J lost 0 bases. This CDR3 has 15 amino acids.

For this clone: This CDR3 fails to terminate in the conserved phenylalanine or tryptophan, so it likely reflects a read error. As DNA, the CDR3 is TGTGCCAGCACCCAGGCTAGGGGTCAGGGCAGGCATTCACCCCTCCACCTT. Translation gives CASTQARGQGRHSPLHL. This chain links TRBV6-4 with TRBJ1-6; TRBD1 is a possible D gene (5 bases). The length of the CDR3 is 17 residues. Germline V gene sequence: CDR1 MRHNA, CDR2 SNTAGT. The V and J ends lost 7 bases and 8 bases respectively, with 24 bases between them.

The chain uses TRBV19 and TRBJ1-1; D is undetermined. Germline CDR1 reads LNHDA; CDR2 reads SQIVND (reference sequence). The CDR3 consists of 14 residues. V lost 10 bases and J 3 bases, leaving 18 bases between the germline ends. CDR3 in DNA: TGTGCCACCCAGCAGGAGGTTTTGGACACTGAAGCTTTCTTT. It is translated as CATQQEVLDTEAFF.

The V and J genes are TRBV9 and TRBJ1-2; 10 positions match TRBD1. The germline CDR1 and CDR2 sequences are SGDLS and YYNGEE. The CDR3 is 14 amino acids. Trimming at V came to 2 bases and at J to 7 bases, leaving 5 bases not matched to a gene. CDR3: CASSVGQGVGGYTF. DNA for the CDR3: TGTGCCAGCAGCGTCGGACAGGGGGTCGGTGGCTACACCTTC.

This clone showed up just once. This rearrangement joins TRBV9 to TRBJ2-5, with TRBD1 identical over 9 bases. J was trimmed by 2 bases and V by 3 bases; bases with no gene match: 5. In germline, CDR1 is SGDLS, CDR2 YYNGEE. The CDR3 runs 15 residues. This CDR3 is CASSAGQGYQETQYF. As DNA, the CDR3 is TGTGCCAGCAGCGCGGGACAGGGCTATCAAGAGACCCAGTACTTC.

The chain joins TRBV6-5 to TRBJ2-3; D gene ambiguous. V lost 2 bases and J lost 0, with 9 bases in between. The CDR3 consists of 15 residues. Germline CDR1 reads MNHEY; CDR2 reads SVGAGI. The DNA of the CDR3 is TGTGCCAGCAGTTACCAAAGGATTAGCACAGATACGCAGTATTTT. This codes for CASSYQRISTDTQYF.

The genes are TRBV6-5 and TRBJ2-7, with 10 bases aligning to TRBD2. The CDR3 spans 15 residues. Germline assignment: CDR1 MNHEY and CDR2 SVGAGI. V shed 6 bases, J shed 7 bases, and the junction held 12 bases outside the gene matches. DNA of the CDR3: TGTGCCAGCAGCATTAGCGGGGGGCGTTCTCGGGAGCAGTACTTC. Amino acids: CASSISGGRSREQYF.

This chain joins TRBV7-8 and TRBJ2-7; 9 positions match TRBD1. The CDR3 is made up of 14 amino acids. V lost 5 bases, J lost 6 bases, and 8 bases stayed unmatched. Germline CDR1 is SGHVS and CDR2 is FQNEAQ. As DNA, the CDR3 is TGTGCCAGCAGCCGGGACAGGGTCTGGTCCGAGCAGTACTTC. Its protein is CASSRDRVWSEQYF.

This clone was seen once. The chain combines TRBV27 with TRBJ1-5; D remains ambiguous. Trimming removed 5 bases from V and 6 bases from J, with 11 bases in between. Germline V gene sequence: CDR1 MNHEY, CDR2 SMNVEV (reference sequence). This CDR3 comprises 13 residues. The CDR3 region has the DNA TGTGCCAGCAGTCCATCCCCGGGTCAGCCCCAGCATTTT. Translated: CASSPSPGQPQHF.

Points on this clone: Mismatch with germline at one junction end may stem from a read error. This chain joins TRBV20-1 and TRBJ1-4, with D maybe TRBD1 (5 bases). This CDR3 spans 11 amino acids. From germline, CDR1 is DFQATT and CDR2 SNEGSKA (reference sequence). CDR3 amino acids: CSAPIGDVSLF. The DNA for the CDR3 is TGCAGTGCCCCAATAGGGGACGTGTCGTTATTT.

The chain employs TRBV7-6 and TRBJ1-4; 7 bases line up with TRBD1. Germline loops: CDR1 SGHVS, CDR2 FNYEAQ. V was clipped by 4 bases and J by 4 bases; unmatched bases: 6. This CDR3 comprises 15 residues. The CDR3 loop reads CASSSPGQVNEKLFF. CDR3 DNA: TGTGCCAGCAGCTCCCCTGGACAGGTTAATGAAAAACTGTTTTTT.

This clone was seen more than once but under ten times. CDR3 sequence: CASSAARQPLSETQYF. CDR3 sequence (DNA): TGTGCCAGCAGCGCGGCTCGACAGCCGCTTTCAGAGACCCAGTACTTC. The V and J genes are TRBV5-6 and TRBJ2-5; weak D call: TRBD1 (5 bases). This CDR3 contains 16 residues. The germline V gene has CDR1 SGHDT and CDR2 YYEEEE. V shed 4 bases and J shed 4 bases, with 20 bases lying between them.

Here the CDR3 DNA reads TGTGCCAGCAGCCAAGATGCTCTGGGTTGGTATGAAAAACTGTTTTTT. Protein sequence: CASSQDALGWYEKLFF. The gene calls are TRBV3-1 (or the pseudogene TRBV3-2) and TRBJ1-4, with unresolved D. The CDR3 extends over 16 amino acids. Germline V gene lookup returns CDR1 LGHDT and CDR2 YNNKEL (reference sequence). The V end lost 0 bases, the J end lost 6 bases, and 14 bases lay between the germline ends.

V usage is TRBV9 and J usage is TRBJ2-2; D call uncertain. This CDR3 is built from 15 residues. Germline CDR1 and CDR2: SGDLS and YYNGEE. V was shortened by 2 bases and J by 1 base, with 9 bases between the two germline ends. The CDR3 loop reads CASSVGLGNTGELFF. Here the CDR3 DNA reads TGTGCCAGCAGCGTTGGGTTGGGGAACACCGGGGAGCTGTTTTTT.

V gene TRBV14 combines with J gene TRBJ1-2; possibly TRBD1 for D (5 bases). This CDR3 contains 16 residues. CDR1 and CDR2 from the germline V gene are SGHDN and FVKESK. V was clipped by 1 base and J by 6 bases, with 18 bases between them. The CDR3, as DNA: TGTGCCAGCAGCCAAGGTCAACAAGGGGCGGTCAATGGCTACACCTTC. It specifies CASSQGQQGAVNGYTF. Drawing the rest from reference TRBV14 and TRBJ1-2, the complete variable domain is EAGVTQFPSHSVIEKGQTVTLRCDPISGHDNLYWYRRVMGKEIKFLLHFVKESKQDESGMPNNRFLAERTGGTYSTLKVQPAELEDSGVYFCASSQGQQGAVNGYTFGSGTRLTVV.

The chain recombines TRBV2 with TRBJ1-5; D may be TRBD1 (5 bases). With 4 bases removed from V and 6 bases from J, the gap between germline ends came to 13 bases. The CDR3 consists of 14 residues. In germline, CDR1 is SNHLY, CDR2 FYNNEI. DNA of the CDR3: TGTGCCAGCAGTGCGGAAGGGAGGGGTCAGCCCCAGCATTTT. Translated, it gives CASSAEGRGQPQHF.

The rearrangement links TRBV13 to TRBJ2-3; D possibly corresponds to TRBD1 (5 bases). Per the germline V gene, CDR1 is PRHDT and CDR2 is FYEKMQ (reference sequence). Trimming left V 5 bases short and J 4 bases short, with 13 bases between. CDR3 size: 14 residues. The CDR3 here is CASSPRVGPDTQYF. CDR3 DNA sequence: TGTGCCAGCAGCCCCCGCGTGGGGCCAGATACGCAGTATTTT. Variable domain in full (rest from reference TRBV13 and TRBJ2-3): AAGVIQSPRHLIKEKRETATLKCYPIPRHDTVYWYQQGPGQDPQFLISFYEKMQSDKGSIPDRFSAQQFSDYHSELNMSSLELGDSALYFCASSPRVGPDTQYFGPGTRLTVL.

This clone was recorded only once. This chain uses TRBV7-3 with TRBJ2-2; perhaps TRBD1 as D (6 bases). The V and J ends lost 0 bases and 4 bases respectively, with 12 bases between them. The CDR3 is 16 residues long. The germline CDR1 and CDR2 sequences are SGHTA and FQGTGA. The CDR3 DNA follows: TGTGCCAGCAGCTTAACAGGGGGACCACTCACCGGGGAGCTGTTTTTT. As protein: CASSLTGGPLTGELFF. Complete variable domain (other parts from reference TRBV7-3 and TRBJ2-2): GAGVSQTPSNKVTEKGKYVELRCDPISGHTALYWYRQSLGQGPEFLIYFQGTGAADDSGLPNDRFFAVRPEGSVSTLKIQRTERGDSAVYLCASSLTGGPLTGELFFGEGSRLTVL.